The source of this TCR beta chain is a study of cytomegalovirus exposure and HLA in healthy donors. Study overall: A data release that came early held approximately 85 million unique TCRs from HLA-typed donors. Broader study findings: Among TCR beta chains of equal frequency, HLA-associated ones were more clonally expanded in a later analysis.

The CDR3 has 15 amino acids. V dropped 4 bases and J dropped 0 bases, with 14 bases sitting between them. Per germline, CDR1 SGDLS and CDR2 YYNGEE. Points on this clone: Its antigen is as yet unknown.

60 Vbeta and 13 Jbeta primers were used in PCR. Profiled with immunoSEQ multiplex PCR; TCRdb holds only in-frame clones, not every one. The repertoire holds some 190,000 clones, with 70% to 80% as singletons. The source material was PBMCs. The receptor's source is a man younger than 35 in good health and CMV-seronegative. The rearrangement uses TRBV9 and TRBJ2-7, with TRBD1 as a possible D gene (5 bases). The CDR3 DNA reads TGTGCCAGCAGCCCCCGACAGACCCACTCCTACGAGCAGTACTTC. Translation: CASSPRQTHSYEQYF.